A selection of T cell receptor beta chains follows, all from one sample in a study of control samples from healthy donors and cancer patients. Assay: immunoSEQ multiplex PCR; the TCRdb copy retains only in-frame clones and omits some. In the table there are tens of thousands of clones, around 70% of which are singletons. The sequenced sample was formalin-fixed, paraffin-embedded tissue. The receptors originated from a male donor with melanoma. The CDR3 runs from the conserved cysteine through the conserved F or W.

V,J,CDR3
TRBV28,TRBJ2-7,CASSLLSFRGQDEQYF
TRBV20-1,TRBJ1-2,CSASPRGYTF
TRBV28,TRBJ1-2,CASRTGGGYGYTF
TRBV18,TRBJ2-7,CASSPEAGVPYEQYF
TRBV5-1,TRBJ2-7,CASSVAGVSEQYF
TRBV3-1/TRBV3-2,TRBJ2-7,CASRSTSGYEQYF
TRBV27,TRBJ2-1,CASSRQGGREQFF
TRBV14,TRBJ2-3,CASSQLGPSLGDTQYF
TRBV5-1,TRBJ2-5,CASREEETQYF
TRBV10-3,TRBJ2-5,CAISQGQGGETQYF
TRBV4-1,TRBJ2-5,CASSRLRGGEETQYF
TRBV10-1,TRBJ1-2,CASSADLRDGYTF
TRBV2,TRBJ2-7,CATSGRGYEQYF
TRBV7-2,TRBJ2-3,CASSSRLAGNTDTQYF
TRBV6-5,TRBJ2-5,CASSWAPRETQYF
TRBV11-2,TRBJ1-2,CASSLDPGRTGGYTF
TRBV2,TRBJ2-5,CASSEGGSRWETQYF
TRBV6-5,TRBJ2-7,CASSPRDGAYEQYF
TRBV5-4,TRBJ1-2,CASSLTGTEDEGYTF
TRBV28,TRBJ2-3,CASTPGLAGTDTQYF
TRBV2,TRBJ1-6,CASSDSSPLHF
TRBV2,TRBJ2-7,CASRADSYEQYF
TRBV6-5,TRBJ1-4,CASSSPATGEKLFF
TRBV11-3,TRBJ2-5,CASSLDTRKTQYF
TRBV11-3,TRBJ2-7,CASSSVDTGDYEQYF
TRBV19,TRBJ1-5,CASSNRENQPQHF
TRBV27,TRBJ2-1,CASSSQGGHNEQFF
TRBV20-1,TRBJ2-5,CSASLASGFQETQYF
TRBV5-1,TRBJ2-1,CASTPGSGPTNNEQFF
TRBV10-3,TRBJ1-6,CAISDRREAPLHF
TRBV28,TRBJ2-2,CATARGSKPSTGELFF
TRBV28,TRBJ1-5,CASSYQGGPQHF
TRBV28,TRBJ2-6,CASSRDRGDSGANVLTF
TRBV14,TRBJ1-4,CASSPFFGRGDEKLFF
TRBV6-1,TRBJ1-4,CASSEIELAGSDEKLFF
TRBV7-9,TRBJ1-5,CASSELNQPQHF
TRBV5-7,TRBJ2-3,CASSKSDTQYF
TRBV15,TRBJ1-4,CATSRAQGLDRVEKLFF
TRBV6-5,TRBJ2-3,CASSSRLDTQYF
TRBV5-1,TRBJ2-1,CASSLAGVSLGNEQFF
TRBV5-1,TRBJ1-4,CASSRSGQALNEKLFF
TRBV5-1,TRBJ2-5,CASSTGTREETQYF